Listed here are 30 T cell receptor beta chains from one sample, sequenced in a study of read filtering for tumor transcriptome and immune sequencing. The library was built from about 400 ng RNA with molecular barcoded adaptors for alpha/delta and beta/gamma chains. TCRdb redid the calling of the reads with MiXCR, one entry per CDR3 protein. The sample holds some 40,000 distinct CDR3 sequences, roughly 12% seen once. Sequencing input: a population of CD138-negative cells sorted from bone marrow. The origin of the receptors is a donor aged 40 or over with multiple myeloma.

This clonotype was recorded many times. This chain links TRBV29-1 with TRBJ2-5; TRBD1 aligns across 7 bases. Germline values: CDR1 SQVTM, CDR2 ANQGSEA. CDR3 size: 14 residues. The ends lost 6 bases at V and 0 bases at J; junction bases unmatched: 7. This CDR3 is CSVAQGTNQETQYF. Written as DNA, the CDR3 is TGCAGCGTGGCACAGGGGACGAACCAAGAGACCCAGTACTTC.

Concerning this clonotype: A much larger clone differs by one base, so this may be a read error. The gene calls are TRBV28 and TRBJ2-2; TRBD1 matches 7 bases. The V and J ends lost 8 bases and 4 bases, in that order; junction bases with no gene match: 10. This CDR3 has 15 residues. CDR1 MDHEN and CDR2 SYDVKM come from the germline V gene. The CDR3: CASLEGACGTGELFF. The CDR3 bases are TGTGCCAGCCTTGAGGGGGCGTGCGGCACCGGGGAGCTGTTTTTT.

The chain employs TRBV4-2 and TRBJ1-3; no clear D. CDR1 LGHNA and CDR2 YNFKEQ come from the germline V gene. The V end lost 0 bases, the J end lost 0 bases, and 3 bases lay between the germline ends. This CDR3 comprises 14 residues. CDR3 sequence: CASSQENSGNTIYF. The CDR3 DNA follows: TGTGCCAGCAGCCAAGAAAACTCTGGAAACACCATATATTTT.

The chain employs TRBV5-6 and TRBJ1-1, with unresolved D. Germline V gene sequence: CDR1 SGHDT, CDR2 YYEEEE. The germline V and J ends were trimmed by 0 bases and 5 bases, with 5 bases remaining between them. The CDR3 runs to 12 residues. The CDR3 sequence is CASSLVGTEAFF. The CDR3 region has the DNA TGTGCCAGCAGCTTGGTAGGGACTGAAGCTTTCTTT.

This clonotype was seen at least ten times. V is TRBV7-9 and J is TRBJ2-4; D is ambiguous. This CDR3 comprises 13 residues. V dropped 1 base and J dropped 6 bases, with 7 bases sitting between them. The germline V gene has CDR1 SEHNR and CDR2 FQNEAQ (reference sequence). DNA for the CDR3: TGTGCCAGCAGCTTAGGACCGAGAAACATTCAGTACTTC. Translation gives CASSLGPRNIQYF. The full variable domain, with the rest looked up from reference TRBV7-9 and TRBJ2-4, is DTGVSQNPRHKITKRGQNVTFRCDPISEHNRLYWYRQTLGQGPEFLTYFQNEAQLEKSRLLSDRFSAERPKGSFSTLEIQRTEQGDSAMYLCASSLGPRNIQYFGAGTRLSVL.

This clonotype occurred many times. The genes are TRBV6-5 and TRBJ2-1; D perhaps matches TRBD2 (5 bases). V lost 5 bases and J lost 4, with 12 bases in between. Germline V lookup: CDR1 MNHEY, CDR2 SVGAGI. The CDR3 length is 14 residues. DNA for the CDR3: TGTGCCAGCAGTCTCGGACGGAGGTACAATGAGCAGTTCTTC. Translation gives CASSLGRRYNEQFF.

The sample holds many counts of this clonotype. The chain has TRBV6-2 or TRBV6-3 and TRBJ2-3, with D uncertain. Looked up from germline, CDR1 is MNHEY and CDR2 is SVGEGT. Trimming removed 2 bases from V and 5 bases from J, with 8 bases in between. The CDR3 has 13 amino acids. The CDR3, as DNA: TGTGCCAGCAGTTACAGAAGTGGAGATACGCAGTATTTT. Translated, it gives CASSYRSGDTQYF.

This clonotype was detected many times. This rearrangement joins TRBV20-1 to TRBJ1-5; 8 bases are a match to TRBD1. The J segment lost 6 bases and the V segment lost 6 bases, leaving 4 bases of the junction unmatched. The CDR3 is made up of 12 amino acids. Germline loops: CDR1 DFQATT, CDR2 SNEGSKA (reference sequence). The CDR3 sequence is CSAIQGGQPQHF. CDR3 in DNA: TGCAGTGCCATACAGGGGGGTCAGCCCCAGCATTTT.

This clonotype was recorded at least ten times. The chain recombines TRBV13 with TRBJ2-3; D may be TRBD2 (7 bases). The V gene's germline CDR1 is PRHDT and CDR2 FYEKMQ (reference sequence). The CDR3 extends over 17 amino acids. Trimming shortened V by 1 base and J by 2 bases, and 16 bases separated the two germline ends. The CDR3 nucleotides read TGTGCCAGCAGCTTAGTAGGGGGGGGGCCTGACACAGATACGCAGTATTTT. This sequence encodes CASSLVGGGPDTDTQYF.

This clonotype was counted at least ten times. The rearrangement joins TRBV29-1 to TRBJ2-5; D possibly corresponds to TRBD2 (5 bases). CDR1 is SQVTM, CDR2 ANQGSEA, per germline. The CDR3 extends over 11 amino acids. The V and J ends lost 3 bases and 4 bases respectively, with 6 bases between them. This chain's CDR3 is CSVEDLETQYF. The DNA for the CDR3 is TGCAGCGTTGAGGACTTAGAGACCCAGTACTTC.

CDR3 in amino acids: CASSLRRGEGYSLECSNEQFF. DNA for the CDR3: TGTGCCAGCAGCCTGCGCCGGGGGGAGGGTTACTCCTTAGAATGCAGCAATGAGCAGTTCTTC. The chain recombines TRBV7-7 with TRBJ2-1; 7 bases line up with TRBD2. The CDR3 runs to 21 residues. V gave up 5 bases and J gave up 6 bases; unmatched junction bases: 28. Germline lookup yields CDR1 SSHAT and CDR2 FNYEAQ (reference sequence).

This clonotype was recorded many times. The CDR3 nucleotides are TGTGCCTGGAGTGCCCTGCTGAAGACCTCAAACTATGGCTACACCTTC. This gives the protein CAWSALLKTSNYGYTF. The chain uses TRBV30 and TRBJ1-2; D remains unclear. The CDR3 is made up of 16 amino acids. CDR1 is GTSNPN, CDR2 SVGIG, per germline (reference sequence). V gave up 1 base and J gave up 2 bases, with 17 bases separating them.

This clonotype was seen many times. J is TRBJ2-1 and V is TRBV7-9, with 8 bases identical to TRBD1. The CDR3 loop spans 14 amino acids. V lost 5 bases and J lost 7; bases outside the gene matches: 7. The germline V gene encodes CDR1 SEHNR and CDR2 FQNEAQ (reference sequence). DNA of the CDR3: TGTGCCAGCAGCCCGCAGGGGGCAGTGAATGAGCAGTTCTTC. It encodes CASSPQGAVNEQFF.

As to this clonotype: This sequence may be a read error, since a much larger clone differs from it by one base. CDR3 coding DNA: TGCAGTGCCGCTCTCGGGACCACTATCAATGGGCAGTTCTTC. This encodes CSAALGTTINGQFF. The chain uses TRBV20-1 and TRBJ2-1, with D perhaps assigned TRBD1 or TRBD2 (5 bases each). This CDR3 is 14 amino acids long. The V gene's germline CDR1 is DFQATT and CDR2 SNEGSKA (reference sequence).

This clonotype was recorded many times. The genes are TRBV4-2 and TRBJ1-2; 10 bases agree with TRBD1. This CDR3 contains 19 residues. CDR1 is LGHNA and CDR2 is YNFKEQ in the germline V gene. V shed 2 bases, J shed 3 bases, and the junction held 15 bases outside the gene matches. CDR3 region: CASSQNPLPGTGVDYGYTF. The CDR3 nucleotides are TGTGCCAGCAGCCAAAATCCCCTCCCCGGGACAGGGGTTGACTATGGCTACACCTTC.

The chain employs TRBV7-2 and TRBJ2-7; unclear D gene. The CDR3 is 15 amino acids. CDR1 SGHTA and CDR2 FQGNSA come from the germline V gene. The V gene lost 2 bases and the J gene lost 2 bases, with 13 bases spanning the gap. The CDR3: CASSLNHLGTYEQYF. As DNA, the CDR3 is TGTGCCAGCAGCTTAAACCACTTGGGGACCTACGAGCAGTACTTC.

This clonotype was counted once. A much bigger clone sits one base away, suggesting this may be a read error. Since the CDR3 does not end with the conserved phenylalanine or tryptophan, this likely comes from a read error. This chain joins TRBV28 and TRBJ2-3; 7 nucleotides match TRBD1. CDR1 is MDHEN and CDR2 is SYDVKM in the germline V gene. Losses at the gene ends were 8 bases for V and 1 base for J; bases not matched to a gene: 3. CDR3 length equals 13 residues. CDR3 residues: CASGQGGTDTQYS. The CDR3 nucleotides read TGTGCCAGCGGTCAGGGGGGCACAGATACGCAGTATTCT.

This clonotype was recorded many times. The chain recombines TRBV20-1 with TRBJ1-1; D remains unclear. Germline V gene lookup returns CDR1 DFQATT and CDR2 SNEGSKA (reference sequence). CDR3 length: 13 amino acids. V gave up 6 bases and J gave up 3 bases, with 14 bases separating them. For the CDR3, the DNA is TGCAGTGCCCAGATCCTACTAGACACTGAAGCTTTCTTT. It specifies CSAQILLDTEAFF.

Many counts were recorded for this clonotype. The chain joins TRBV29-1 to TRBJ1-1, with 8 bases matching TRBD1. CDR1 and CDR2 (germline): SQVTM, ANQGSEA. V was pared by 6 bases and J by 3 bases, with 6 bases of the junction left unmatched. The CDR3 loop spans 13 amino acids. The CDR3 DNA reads TGCAGCGTCGAGACAGGGGATCACACTGAAGCTTTCTTT. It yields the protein CSVETGDHTEAFF.

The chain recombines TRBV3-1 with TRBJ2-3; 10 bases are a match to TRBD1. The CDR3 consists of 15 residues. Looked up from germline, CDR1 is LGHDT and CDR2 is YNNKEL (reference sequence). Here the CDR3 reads CAGSRRQGATDTQYF. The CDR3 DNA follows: TGTGCTGGCAGCCGAAGACAGGGGGCGACAGATACGCAGTATTTT.

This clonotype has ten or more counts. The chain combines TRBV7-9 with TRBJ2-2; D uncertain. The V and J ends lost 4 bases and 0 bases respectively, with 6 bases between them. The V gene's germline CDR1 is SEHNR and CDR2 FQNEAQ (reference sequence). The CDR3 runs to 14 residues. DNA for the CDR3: TGTGCCAGCAGCTCCGCCTCGAACACCGGGGAGCTGTTTTTT. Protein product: CASSSASNTGELFF.

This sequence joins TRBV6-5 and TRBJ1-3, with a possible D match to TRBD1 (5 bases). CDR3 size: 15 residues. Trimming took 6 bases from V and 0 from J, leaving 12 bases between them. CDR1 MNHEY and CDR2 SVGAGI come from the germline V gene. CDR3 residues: CASRRDSNSGNTIYF. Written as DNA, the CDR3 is TGTGCCAGCAGGCGAGACAGTAACTCTGGAAACACCATATATTTT.

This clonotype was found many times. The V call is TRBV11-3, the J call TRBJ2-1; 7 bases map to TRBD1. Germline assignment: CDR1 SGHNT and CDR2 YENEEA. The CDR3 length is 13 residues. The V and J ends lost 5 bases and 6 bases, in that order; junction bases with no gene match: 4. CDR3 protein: CASSPRGSNEQFF. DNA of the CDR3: TGTGCCAGCAGCCCCAGGGGGAGCAATGAGCAGTTCTTC.

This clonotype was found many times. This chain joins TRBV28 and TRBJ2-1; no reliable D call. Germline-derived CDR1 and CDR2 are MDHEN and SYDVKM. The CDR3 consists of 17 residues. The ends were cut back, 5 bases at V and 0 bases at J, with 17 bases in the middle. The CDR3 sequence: CASSPLYSHSSYNEQFF. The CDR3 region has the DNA TGTGCCAGCAGTCCGCTCTATAGCCATAGCTCCTACAATGAGCAGTTCTTC.

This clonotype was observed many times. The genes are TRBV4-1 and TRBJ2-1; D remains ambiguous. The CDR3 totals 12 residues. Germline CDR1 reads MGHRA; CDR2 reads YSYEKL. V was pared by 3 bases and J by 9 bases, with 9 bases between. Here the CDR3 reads CASSQRFGEQFF. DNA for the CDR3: TGCGCCAGCAGCCAGAGGTTCGGTGAGCAGTTCTTC.

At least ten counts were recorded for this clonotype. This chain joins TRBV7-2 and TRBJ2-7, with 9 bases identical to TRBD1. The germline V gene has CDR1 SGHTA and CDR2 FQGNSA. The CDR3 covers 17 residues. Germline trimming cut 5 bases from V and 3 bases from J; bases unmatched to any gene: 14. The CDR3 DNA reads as TGTGCCAGCAGCCACTCACCGGGACAGGGTAATTTCTACGAGCAGTACTTC. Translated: CASSHSPGQGNFYEQYF.

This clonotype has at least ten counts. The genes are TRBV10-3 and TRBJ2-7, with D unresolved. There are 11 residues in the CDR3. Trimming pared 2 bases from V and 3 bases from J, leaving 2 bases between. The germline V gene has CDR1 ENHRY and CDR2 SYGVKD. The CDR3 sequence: CAISEDYEQYF. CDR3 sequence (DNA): TGTGCCATCAGTGAGGACTACGAGCAGTACTTC.

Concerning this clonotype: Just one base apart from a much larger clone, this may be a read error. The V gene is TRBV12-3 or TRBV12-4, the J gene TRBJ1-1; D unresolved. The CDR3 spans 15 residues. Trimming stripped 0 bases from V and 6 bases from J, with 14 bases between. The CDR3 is CASSLAREYGAEAFF. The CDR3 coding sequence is TGTGCCAGCAGTTTAGCGCGAGAGTACGGCGCTGAAGCTTTCTTT.

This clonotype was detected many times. The CDR3 is CASSVTVSNTGELFF. The CDR3 nucleotides are TGCGCCAGCAGCGTCACAGTATCGAACACCGGGGAGCTGTTTTTT. V gene TRBV5-1 combines with J gene TRBJ2-2; D unclear. In germline, CDR1 is SGHRS, CDR2 YFSETQ. The V end was cut by 4 bases, the J end by 0 bases, with 10 bases between. This CDR3 spans 15 amino acids.

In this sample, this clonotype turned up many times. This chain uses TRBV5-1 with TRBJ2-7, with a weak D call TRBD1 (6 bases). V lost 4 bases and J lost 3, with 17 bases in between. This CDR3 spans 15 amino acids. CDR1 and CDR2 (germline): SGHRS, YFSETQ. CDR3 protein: CASSAGSTGNYEQYF. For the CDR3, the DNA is TGCGCCAGCAGCGCGGGTTCGACAGGTAACTACGAGCAGTACTTC.